Below are 7 T cell receptor beta chains sequenced from a single sample in a study of shared clonotypes between healthy human individuals. The protocol was immunoSEQ multiplex PCR, while the TCRdb copy is restricted to in-frame clones and leaves out a portion. The sample lists 450,000 to 500,000 clones; around 79% were seen once. The sample was PBMCs. Receptors originate from a woman aged 40 to 55 in good health. Some clones in this sample may be carry-over from other donors' samples.

The CDR3 nucleotides read TGCGCCAGCAGCCAAGTTACTAGCGGGCCTTACGAGCAGTACTTC. Translation gives CASSQVTSGPYEQYF. V usage is TRBV4-3 and J usage is TRBJ2-7, with 9 bases matching TRBD2. Germline CDR1 LGHNA, CDR2 YSLEER. The J segment lost 4 bases and the V segment lost 1 base, leaving 5 bases of the junction unmatched. The CDR3 spans 15 residues.

V is TRBV27 and J is TRBJ2-7; TRBD2 is a possible D gene (6 bases). Per germline, CDR1 MNHEY and CDR2 SMNVEV (reference sequence). The CDR3 totals 14 residues. Deletions cut 2 bases from V and 8 bases from J, with 16 bases between. The CDR3 DNA reads TGTGCCAGCAGTTTACGCGGGGTTACGCGACAGCAGTACTTC. Its protein product is CASSLRGVTRQQYF.

The CDR3 sequence is CASSPTAISSTDTQYF. The CDR3 nucleotides read TGTGCCAGCAGTCCCACAGCGATCTCAAGCACAGATACGCAGTATTTT. V gene TRBV28 combines with J gene TRBJ2-3; no clear D gene. Germline CDR1 MDHEN, CDR2 SYDVKM. Trimming cost V 5 bases and J 0 bases, with 15 bases left between them. The CDR3 is 16 amino acids.

In this sample, this clone turned up a few times. The chain joins TRBV25-1 to TRBJ2-7, with 7 bases lining up with TRBD2. The length of the CDR3 is 13 residues. Germline V gene data show CDR1 as MGHDK and CDR2 as SYGVNS. V gave up 1 base and J gave up 3 bases; unmatched junction bases: 0. The CDR3: CASSEWTSYEQYF. The CDR3 nucleotides read TGTGCCAGCAGTGAATGGACTAGCTACGAGCAGTACTTC.

This clone was found a few times. The chain recombines TRBV10-3 with TRBJ1-1; unclear D gene. Germline values: CDR1 ENHRY, CDR2 SYGVKD. The CDR3 length is 11 residues. The V gene lost 3 bases and the J gene lost 12 bases, with 11 bases spanning the gap. This CDR3 is CAISEDSVTFF. The CDR3, as DNA: TGTGCCATCAGTGAAGACTCTGTTACTTTCTTT.

This sequence joins TRBV5-1 and TRBJ2-1, with D possibly TRBD2 on 6 matching bases. CDR3 length: 16 amino acids. Germline CDR1 reads SGHRS; CDR2 reads YFSETQ. The V end lost 2 bases, the J end lost 5 bases, and 17 bases lay between the germline ends. DNA of the CDR3: TGCGCCAGCAGCTTCCGCGGGATTACGGGAGACAATGAGCAGTTCTTC. Translated: CASSFRGITGDNEQFF.

The chain couples TRBV2 to TRBJ1-2; D is ambiguous. Trimming removed 4 bases from V and 2 bases from J, with 14 bases in between. This CDR3 contains 15 residues. CDR1 and CDR2 from the germline V gene are SNHLY and FYNNEI. In DNA form, the CDR3 reads TGTGCCAGCAGTGTTTTGGCGGGCAGCAACTATGGCTACACCTTC. It yields the protein CASSVLAGSNYGYTF.